Listed below are T cell receptor beta chains from one sample, sequenced in a study of cytomegalovirus exposure and HLA in healthy donors. TCRdb keeps only in-frame clones here, not all; method: immunoSEQ multiplex PCR. The sample lists about 55,000 clones, about 84% seen once, with roughly 1.5% in the top ten. Sequencing was done on a sample of PBMCs. The receptors derive from a man between 25 and 39 years old in good health and CMV-seronegative. CDR3s include the opening cysteine and the closing phenylalanine or tryptophan. The D gene is left open where the match is weak. Part of the rows lack a size; the others show once, few, many or a class for expanded clones.

V gene: TRBV29-1; clone size: NA; D gene: TRBD1; J gene: TRBJ1-6; CDR3 protein: CSVRTGANSPLHF; CDR3 DNA: TGCAGCGTTAGGACAGGGGCAAATTCACCCCTCCACTTT
V gene: TRBV19; clone size: once; D gene: TRBD2; J gene: TRBJ2-1; CDR3 protein: CASSPHRTSGRKGEQFF; CDR3 DNA: TGTGCCAGTAGTCCCCACCGGACTAGCGGGAGGAAGGGTGAGCAGTTCTTC
V gene: TRBV6-1; clone size: NA; D gene: NA; J gene: TRBJ2-3; CDR3 protein: CASSDLGRGSDTQYF; CDR3 DNA: TGTGCCAGCAGTGACTTGGGGAGGGGGTCAGATACGCAGTATTTT
V gene: TRBV7-9; clone size: NA; D gene: NA; J gene: TRBJ1-1; CDR3 protein: CASSLAITGMNTEAFF; CDR3 DNA: TGTGCCAGCAGCTTAGCTATAACAGGGATGAACACTGAAGCTTTCTTT
V gene: TRBV5-1; clone size: NA; D gene: TRBD1; J gene: TRBJ1-1; CDR3 protein: CASSQGTGGNTEAFF; CDR3 DNA: TGCGCCAGCAGCCAAGGGACAGGGGGTAATACTGAAGCTTTCTTT
V gene: TRBV4-2; clone size: NA; D gene: NA; J gene: TRBJ2-1; CDR3 protein: CASSQDLYNEQFF; CDR3 DNA: TGTGCCAGCAGCCAAGATCTATACAATGAGCAGTTCTTC
V gene: TRBV29-1; clone size: once; D gene: TRBD1; J gene: TRBJ1-1; CDR3 protein: CSADRGLGNTEAFF; CDR3 DNA: TGCAGCGCCGACAGGGGATTAGGGAACACTGAAGCTTTCTTT
V gene: TRBV5-1; clone size: NA; D gene: TRBD1; J gene: TRBJ2-6; CDR3 protein: CASSLTGGFPSGANVLTF; CDR3 DNA: TGCGCCAGCAGCTTGACAGGGGGGTTCCCCTCTGGGGCCAACGTCCTGACTTTC
V gene: TRBV10-1; clone size: NA; D gene: TRBD1; J gene: TRBJ2-7; CDR3 protein: CASSEQGADEQYF; CDR3 DNA: TGCGCCAGCAGTGAACAGGGGGCGGATGAGCAGTACTTC
V gene: TRBV4-1; clone size: NA; D gene: TRBD1; J gene: TRBJ2-7; CDR3 protein: CASSLWTGRRTYEQYF; CDR3 DNA: TGCGCCAGCAGCCTTTGGACAGGGAGGCGTACCTACGAGCAGTACTTC
V gene: TRBV4-3; clone size: once; D gene: TRBD2; J gene: TRBJ2-1; CDR3 protein: CASSQDSSGGFGDNEQFF; CDR3 DNA: TGCGCCAGCAGCCAAGATTCCAGCGGGGGGTTCGGGGACAATGAGCAGTTCTTC
V gene: TRBV28; clone size: NA; D gene: TRBD2; J gene: TRBJ2-5; CDR3 protein: CASSFSGGQETQYF; CDR3 DNA: TGTGCCAGCAGTTTTAGCGGGGGCCAAGAGACCCAGTACTTC
V gene: TRBV27; clone size: NA; D gene: TRBD2; J gene: TRBJ2-1; CDR3 protein: CASGGQIFRGLAGQGNEQFF; CDR3 DNA: TGTGCCAGCGGGGGACAGATTTTTAGGGGACTAGCGGGACAGGGGAATGAGCAGTTCTTC
V gene: TRBV6-1; clone size: NA; D gene: TRBD2; J gene: TRBJ2-1; CDR3 protein: CASSEARGFSYNEQFF; CDR3 DNA: TGTGCCAGCAGTGAAGCGCGGGGGTTTTCCTACAATGAGCAGTTCTTC
V gene: TRBV2; clone size: NA; D gene: TRBD1; J gene: TRBJ1-2; CDR3 protein: CASSPTGGKLGYTF; CDR3 DNA: TGTGCCAGCAGTCCGACAGGGGGCAAATTGGGCTACACCTTC
V gene: TRBV2; clone size: NA; D gene: TRBD1; J gene: TRBJ1-1; CDR3 protein: CASRGVRGSTEAFF; CDR3 DNA: TGTGCCAGCAGGGGGGTCAGGGGGTCTACTGAAGCTTTCTTT
V gene: TRBV6-5; clone size: once; D gene: NA; J gene: TRBJ1-2; CDR3 protein: CASSYSEGSYGYTF; CDR3 DNA: TGTGCCAGCAGTTACTCGGAGGGGAGCTATGGCTACACCTTC
V gene: TRBV19; clone size: NA; D gene: TRBD1; J gene: TRBJ2-7; CDR3 protein: CASRRDRGADEQYF; CDR3 DNA: TGTGCCAGTAGACGGGACAGAGGGGCAGACGAGCAGTACTTC
V gene: TRBV7-2; clone size: NA; D gene: NA; J gene: TRBJ1-1; CDR3 protein: CASSNLGQMNTEAFF; CDR3 DNA: TGTGCCAGCAGCAACCTTGGACAGATGAACACTGAAGCTTTCTTT
V gene: TRBV7-9; clone size: once; D gene: NA; J gene: TRBJ2-5; CDR3 protein: CASSRRLDDQETQYF; CDR3 DNA: TGTGCCAGCAGCAGAAGACTAGACGACCAAGAGACCCAGTACTTC
V gene: TRBV5-6; clone size: NA; D gene: NA; J gene: TRBJ1-5; CDR3 protein: CASSLGLYSNQPQHF; CDR3 DNA: TGTGCCAGCAGCTTGGGGCTTTATAGCAATCAGCCCCAGCATTTT
V gene: TRBV2; clone size: once; D gene: TRBD1; J gene: TRBJ1-5; CDR3 protein: CASRREGAGFSQPQHF; CDR3 DNA: TGTGCCAGCAGACGCGAGGGGGCGGGATTCTCTCAGCCCCAGCATTTT
V gene: TRBV25-1; clone size: NA; D gene: NA; J gene: TRBJ1-1; CDR3 protein: CASSELGAGRNTEAFF; CDR3 DNA: TGTGCCAGCAGTGAATTGGGGGCAGGCCGGAACACTGAAGCTTTCTTT
V gene: TRBV29-1; clone size: NA; D gene: NA; J gene: TRBJ1-3; CDR3 protein: CSVRQLSGNTIYF; CDR3 DNA: TGCAGCGTTCGACAGCTCTCTGGAAACACCATATATTTT
V gene: TRBV4-2; clone size: NA; D gene: NA; J gene: TRBJ1-5; CDR3 protein: CASSHRGEHQPQHF; CDR3 DNA: TGTGCCAGCAGCCATCGCGGGGAACATCAGCCCCAGCATTTT
V gene: TRBV30; clone size: NA; D gene: NA; J gene: TRBJ2-1; CDR3 protein: CAWSVDRKTYNEQFF; CDR3 DNA: TGTGCCTGGAGCGTCGACAGGAAAACCTACAATGAGCAGTTCTTC
V gene: TRBV5-6; clone size: NA; D gene: TRBD1; J gene: TRBJ2-4; CDR3 protein: CASSLDRVNIQYF; CDR3 DNA: TGTGCCAGCAGCCTGGACAGGGTAAACATTCAGTACTTC
V gene: TRBV10-3; clone size: NA; D gene: TRBD2; J gene: TRBJ2-1; CDR3 protein: CAISGGLAGRDEQFF; CDR3 DNA: TGTGCCATCTCCGGAGGACTAGCGGGAAGGGATGAGCAGTTCTTC
V gene: TRBV4-3; clone size: NA; D gene: TRBD2; J gene: TRBJ2-1; CDR3 protein: CASSQDFSQRLALYNEQFF; CDR3 DNA: TGCGCCAGCAGCCAAGATTTCAGTCAGAGACTAGCCCTATACAATGAGCAGTTCTTC
V gene: TRBV6-5; clone size: once; D gene: TRBD1; J gene: TRBJ2-1; CDR3 protein: CASSSSGQGYNEQFF; CDR3 DNA: TGTGCCAGCAGTTCATCGGGACAGGGGTACAATGAGCAGTTCTTC
V gene: TRBV7-8; clone size: NA; D gene: NA; J gene: TRBJ2-7; CDR3 protein: CASSPRGYEQYF; CDR3 DNA: TGTGCCAGCAGCCCGCGAGGCTACGAGCAGTACTTC
V gene: TRBV7-8; clone size: NA; D gene: TRBD1; J gene: TRBJ1-2; CDR3 protein: CASSLLSQGADYGYTF; CDR3 DNA: TGTGCCAGCAGCTTGCTCAGCCAGGGGGCAGACTATGGCTACACCTTC
V gene: TRBV30; clone size: NA; D gene: NA; J gene: TRBJ2-7; CDR3 protein: CAWSVQYTYEQYF; CDR3 DNA: TGTGCCTGGAGTGTTCAGTATACCTACGAGCAGTACTTC
V gene: TRBV6-5; clone size: NA; D gene: NA; J gene: TRBJ1-1; CDR3 protein: CASRPFGQNTEAFF; CDR3 DNA: TGTGCCAGCAGACCTTTCGGACAGAACACTGAAGCTTTCTTT
V gene: TRBV12-1; clone size: NA; D gene: NA; J gene: TRBJ1-2; CDR3 protein: CASSFVGRCAGYTF; CDR3 DNA: TGTGCCAGCAGCTTCGTAGGGAGGTGTGCTGGCTACACCTTC
V gene: TRBV7-6; clone size: few; D gene: TRBD1; J gene: TRBJ1-1; CDR3 protein: CASSLSPSGQLNTEAFF; CDR3 DNA: TGTGCCAGCAGCTTAAGCCCCTCGGGACAGCTGAACACTGAAGCTTTCTTT
V gene: TRBV28; clone size: NA; D gene: NA; J gene: TRBJ2-1; CDR3 protein: CASSFLGANYNEQFF; CDR3 DNA: TGTGCCAGCAGTTTCCTGGGGGCGAACTACAATGAGCAGTTCTTC